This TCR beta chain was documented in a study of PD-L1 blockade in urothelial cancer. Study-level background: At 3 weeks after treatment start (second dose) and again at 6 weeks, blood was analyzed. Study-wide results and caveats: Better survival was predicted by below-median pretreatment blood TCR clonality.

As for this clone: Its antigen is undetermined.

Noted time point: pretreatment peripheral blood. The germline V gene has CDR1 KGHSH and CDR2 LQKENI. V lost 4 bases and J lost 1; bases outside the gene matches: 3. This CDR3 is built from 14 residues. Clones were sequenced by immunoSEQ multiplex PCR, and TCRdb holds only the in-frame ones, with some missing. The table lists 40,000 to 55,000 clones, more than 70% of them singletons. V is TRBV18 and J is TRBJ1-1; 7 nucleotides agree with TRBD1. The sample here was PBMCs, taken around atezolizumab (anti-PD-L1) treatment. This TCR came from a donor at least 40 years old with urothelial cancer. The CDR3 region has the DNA TGTGCCAGCTCACTACAGGGGAAGAACACTGAAGCTTTCTTT. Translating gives CASSLQGKNTEAFF.